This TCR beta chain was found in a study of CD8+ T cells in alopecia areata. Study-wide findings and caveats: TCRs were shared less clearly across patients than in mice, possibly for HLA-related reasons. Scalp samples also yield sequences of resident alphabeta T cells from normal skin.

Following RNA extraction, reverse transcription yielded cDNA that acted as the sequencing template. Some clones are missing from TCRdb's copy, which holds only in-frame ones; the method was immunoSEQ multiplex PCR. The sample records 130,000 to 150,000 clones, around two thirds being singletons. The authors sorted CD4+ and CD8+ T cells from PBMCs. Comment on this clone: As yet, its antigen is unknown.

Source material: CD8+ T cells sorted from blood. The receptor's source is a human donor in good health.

The CDR3 region is CASSLYVGQGEAFF. In DNA form, the CDR3 reads TGTGCCAGCAGCTTATACGTCGGACAGGGCGAAGCTTTCTTT. This chain connects TRBV25-1 to TRBJ1-1, with 8 bases fitting TRBD1. This CDR3 region has 14 residues. CDR1 MGHDK and CDR2 SYGVNS come from the germline V gene. Trimming at V came to 6 bases and at J to 8 bases, leaving 11 bases not matched to a gene.